The present entry profiles one T cell receptor (beta chain) with its context. Its antigen is not identified. Germline lookup yields CDR1 ENHRY and CDR2 SYGVKD. Trimming stripped 6 bases from V and 6 bases from J, with 12 bases between. This CDR3 contains 13 residues. In the PCR, 60 Vbeta and 13 Jbeta primers were used. Clones were sequenced by immunoSEQ multiplex PCR, and TCRdb holds only the in-frame ones, with some missing. Here the sample spans about 160,000 clones, about two thirds being singletons. This entry belongs to a study of cytomegalovirus exposure and HLA in healthy donors. Overall study context: Unique TCRs from HLA-typed donors, roughly 87 million of them, were held in an early data release.

General observations from the study: Rare sequences made up most TCRs, while some public TCRs were found in many donors.

What was sequenced was PBMCs. V is TRBV10-3 and J is TRBJ1-5, with D tentatively TRBD1 (5 bases). This TCR came from a woman younger than 30 in good health and CMV-seropositive. CDR3 nucleotide sequence: TGTGCCATCAGGGCAGGGTTAAGTCAGCCCCAGCATTTT. It specifies CAIRAGLSQPQHF.